The source of this TCR beta chain is a study of T cells expressing NK-cell markers. TCRdb reprocessed the 5' RACE reads and reports one entry per CDR3 protein, with no DNA. The ten most abundant clones cover 0.39% of a sample with about 260,000 distinct CDR3 sequences. The CDR3 consists of 16 residues. In germline, CDR1 is MNHEY, CDR2 SMNVEV (reference sequence). The chain links TRBV27 to TRBJ2-7; checking the TCRdb D call of TRBD1 is not possible without DNA. Specimen: blood T cells: a sorted CD56 or NKG2C T cell subset, CD4+ or CD8+ T cells, or bulk PBMC T cells (not recorded which). This receptor was taken from a man aged 18 to 30 in good health. CDR3 region: CASSAIGTGGSYEQYF.